The 7 T cell receptor beta chains presented below share a single source sample, sequenced in a study of blood T cell repertoires in COVID-19. Here immunoSEQ multiplex PCR was the method, and the copy in TCRdb shows in-frame clones only, minus some. The table lists around 220,000 clones, about 90% of them singletons, with 1.9% in the top ten. Sequenced input: peripheral blood. The receptors here all came from a man aged 35 to 55 with active or convalescent COVID-19.

This clone has a single count. The V gene is TRBV30, the J gene TRBJ2-2; 12 nucleotides align to TRBD2. The CDR3 extends over 15 amino acids. The V and J ends lost 3 bases and 5 bases, in that order; junction bases with no gene match: 4. Per the germline V gene, CDR1 is GTSNPN and CDR2 is SVGIG (reference sequence). CDR3 sequence (DNA): TGTGCCTGGAGAGGACTAGCGGGGACGACCGGGGAGCTGTTTTTT. It codes for CAWRGLAGTTGELFF.

The chain combines TRBV28 with TRBJ1-5; 7 bases match TRBD1. The V segment lost 5 bases and the J segment 0 bases; nucleotides outside the gene matches: 4. The CDR3 has 15 residues. CDR1 is MDHEN, CDR2 SYDVKM, per germline. The CDR3: CASSRTGPSNQPQHF. Written as DNA, the CDR3 is TGTGCCAGCAGTCGGACAGGTCCTAGCAATCAGCCCCAGCATTTT.

V is TRBV27 and J is TRBJ2-7; possibly TRBD2 for D (6 bases). From germline, CDR1 is MNHEY and CDR2 SMNVEV (reference sequence). The ends were cut back, 0 bases at V and 6 bases at J, with 21 bases in the middle. This CDR3 contains 17 residues. CDR3 protein: CASSLSDYTTGLSEQYF. Written as DNA, the CDR3 is TGTGCCAGCAGTTTATCGGATTACACTACGGGACTTAGCGAGCAGTACTTC.

CDR3 protein: CASSPIVGMNNEQFF. The CDR3 DNA follows: TGTGCCAGCAGCCCCATAGTCGGTATGAACAATGAGCAGTTCTTC. The V and J genes are TRBV5-8 and TRBJ2-1; D remains ambiguous. V lost 4 bases, J lost 5 bases, and 16 bases lay in between. The V gene's germline CDR1 is SGHTS and CDR2 YDEGEE. The CDR3 is 15 residues long.

This clone occurred once. The chain employs TRBV6-1 and TRBJ1-6; possible D gene TRBD1, 5 bases. The germline V and J ends were trimmed by 1 base and 15 bases, with 16 bases remaining between them. The V gene's germline CDR1 is MNHNS and CDR2 SASEGT. CDR3 length equals 14 residues. The CDR3 reads CASSEVTTFGGLHF. CDR3 DNA: TGTGCCAGCAGTGAAGTCACCACATTCGGGGGCCTCCACTTT.

The rearrangement links TRBV10-3 to TRBJ2-3; 7 nucleotides align to TRBD1. This CDR3 has 15 residues. Germline assignment: CDR1 ENHRY and CDR2 SYGVKD. With 5 bases clipped from V and 2 bases from J, the junction kept 7 bases outside the gene matches. The CDR3 spells CAISSTGDPTDTQYF. Written as DNA, the CDR3 is TGTGCCATCAGTAGTACAGGGGACCCCACAGATACGCAGTATTTT.

About this clone itself: The same CDR3 can be traced to other DNA sequences in this sample. V is TRBV3-1 (or the pseudogene TRBV3-2) and J is TRBJ1-5, with TRBD1 matching over 7 bases. Losses at the gene ends were 4 bases for V and 2 bases for J; bases not matched to a gene: 2. The CDR3 is 14 residues long. Germline values: CDR1 LGHDT, CDR2 YNNKEL (reference sequence). The CDR3 reads CASSPTGGNQPQHF. The CDR3 DNA is TGTGCCAGCAGCCCTACAGGGGGCAATCAGCCCCAGCATTTT.